This TCR beta chain was observed in a study of blood T cell repertoires in COVID-19. Looking at the study overall: Whether acute or convalescent, the COVID-19 samples came from the United States, Italy and Spain. T cells, B-cell-depleted T cells, or PBMCs supplied cDNA or gDNA.

CDR1 is MDHEN and CDR2 is SYDVKM in the germline V gene. The length of the CDR3 is 14 residues. The ends were cut back, 5 bases at V and 2 bases at J, with 13 bases in the middle. Study processing details: Amplification from reference gene primers served as the basis for estimated nucleated cell counts. Clones were read by immunoSEQ multiplex PCR, and TCRdb kept only the in-frame ones, dropping some. The V and J calls and the clone size are those of that table, but D and trimming were determined from the DNA. The data hold 190,000 or so clones, with 87% observed a single time. The sequencing input was peripheral blood. The TCR comes from a man in his forties with active or convalescent COVID-19. This chain joins TRBV28 and TRBJ2-7; weak D call: TRBD2 (6 bases). The CDR3 protein is CASSTPAGTYEQYF. CDR3 in DNA: TGTGCCAGCAGTACCCCCGCGGGGACCTACGAGCAGTACTTC.